This T cell receptor beta chain was identified in a study of T cells in Graves' hyperthyroidism and ophthalmopathy. Whole-study findings and limits: The model predicted ophthalmopathy a median approximately 6.3 months before onset.

Using RNA transcripts as the source, TCR beta CDR3 regions were amplified. The HTBI primer set served for first-round RT-PCR of the TCR CDR3. TCRdb passed the multiplex PCR reads through MiXCR, listing each CDR3 protein once. The data show around 720,000 distinct CDR3 sequences, roughly a third seen once. This clonotype was counted ten times or more. Its matching antigen is unknown. The V segment lost 4 bases and the J segment 4 bases; nucleotides outside the gene matches: 10. Germline-derived CDR1 and CDR2 are SGHNT and YYREEE (reference sequence). The CDR3 is made up of 15 amino acids. The source is a woman between 35 and 50 years old with Graves' hyperthyroidism. The chain employs TRBV5-4 and TRBJ1-1; 7 positions agree with TRBD1. The sample was blood. Here the CDR3 DNA reads TGTGCCAGCAGCCCCATCGGACAGGTCCCCACTGAAGCTTTCTTT. Protein: CASSPIGQVPTEAFF.